This is a list of T cell receptor beta chains from one sample in a study of Ad26.COV2.S vaccination and SARS-CoV-2 variants. TCRdb keeps only in-frame clones here, not all; method: immunoSEQ multiplex PCR. The sample lists 350,000 to 450,000 clones; about 92% were seen once. The sequencing here drew on peripheral blood, taken in a trial of Ad26.COV2.S vaccine versus placebo. All receptors derive from a person aged 18-60 years who received the Ad26.COV2.S COVID-19 vaccine or a placebo. Each CDR3 is given with its conserved first and last residue. D genes are given only for firm matches. Where a row states a size, it is once, few, many or the class of an expanded clone; other rows omit it.

CDR3 DNA | CDR3 protein | J gene | clone size | V gene | D gene
TGTGCCAGCAGCTTGACAGGGGGGGGCCCTGAAGCTTTCTTT | CASSLTGGGPEAFF | TRBJ1-1 | . | TRBV7-9 | TRBD1
TGTGCCACCAGTGAATACCAGGGAGGAACCCAGCATTTT | CATSEYQGGTQHF | TRBJ1-5 | . | TRBV24-1 | .
TGTGCCAGCTCACCAGACAGAAACAATCAGCCCCAGCATTTT | CASSPDRNNQPQHF | TRBJ1-5 | . | TRBV18 | .
TGTGCCTGGGGGACAGGGAAAGGCGAGCAGTACTTC | CAWGTGKGEQYF | TRBJ2-7 | . | TRBV30 | TRBD1
TGTGCCAGCAGCTTATCGGGACAGGGGGTGGTGAGGACTGAAGCTTTCTTT | CASSLSGQGVVRTEAFF | TRBJ1-1 | . | TRBV7-2 | TRBD1
TGTGCCAGCAGTCGGCGGCTGGAAGAATCACCCCTCCACTTT | CASSRRLEESPLHF | TRBJ1-6 | . | TRBV7-2 | .
TGTGCCAGTACCCCGGGACAGCCCAATCAGCCCCAGCATTTT | CASTPGQPNQPQHF | TRBJ1-5 | . | TRBV19 | TRBD1
TGTGCCAGCAACAGGGGCACAGATACGCAGTATTTT | CASNRGTDTQYF | TRBJ2-3 | . | TRBV28 | .
TGTGCCAGTTCTCTAGCGGGGGGGCAGGGCTCCTACAATGAGCAGTTCTTC | CASSLAGGQGSYNEQFF | TRBJ2-1 | . | TRBV2 | TRBD2
TGTGCCAGCAGCAACACAGGGAGCAAGGGGACTGAAGCTTTCTTT | CASSNTGSKGTEAFF | TRBJ1-1 | few | TRBV7-8 | .
TGTGCCAGCAGACCCCTAGCGTGGGATGAGCAGTTCTTC | CASRPLAWDEQFF | TRBJ2-1 | . | TRBV11-2 | .
TGTGCCAGTAGTGCCGGATCCGGGACGTCTTATGGCTACACCTTC | CASSAGSGTSYGYTF | TRBJ1-2 | . | TRBV19 | .
TGTGCCAGCAGTTTAGTAGGGGGGGATGCCAAAAACATTCAGTACTTC | CASSLVGGDAKNIQYF | TRBJ2-4 | . | TRBV27 | .
TGCGCCAGCAGCTTGAGGCAGGGGCCATTATATGGCTACACCTTC | CASSLRQGPLYGYTF | TRBJ1-2 | . | TRBV5-1 | .
TGTGCCAGCAGCTTTATAGTGGGGGGATACTATGGCTACACCTTC | CASSFIVGGYYGYTF | TRBJ1-2 | . | TRBV5-4 | .
TGTGCCAGCACCCGGTCGGGCAGGGACGACTATGGCTACACCTTC | CASTRSGRDDYGYTF | TRBJ1-2 | . | TRBV7-8 | .
TGTGCCAGCAGTCCCGGGACTAGTCTGGAGACCCAGTACTTC | CASSPGTSLETQYF | TRBJ2-5 | few | TRBV28 | TRBD2
TGTGCCAGCAGCTTAGGCGGTGCCAGGGGGTCCAAAGAGACCCAGTACTTC | CASSLGGARGSKETQYF | TRBJ2-5 | . | TRBV7-8 | TRBD1
TGTGCCAGCAGCCGAGGAACAGGGCCTGATCAGCCCCAGCATTTT | CASSRGTGPDQPQHF | TRBJ1-5 | few | TRBV11-2 | .
TGCGCCAGCTCCGACTCGGGACAGGGAACAGATACGCAGTATTTT | CASSDSGQGTDTQYF | TRBJ2-3 | . | TRBV4-3 | TRBD1
TGTGCCACCAGCCTGTTAAGTGGGAACCTAAACGAGCAGTACTTC | CATSLLSGNLNEQYF | TRBJ2-7 | . | TRBV15 | .
TGTGCCAGCAGCCAGCGACAAGATACGCAGTATTTT | CASSQRQDTQYF | TRBJ2-3 | once | TRBV3-1/TRBV3-2 | .
TGTGCCAGCTCACTAACGGGCCCCTCCTACGAGCAGTACTTC | CASSLTGPSYEQYF | TRBJ2-7 | . | TRBV18 | .
TGTGCCAGCAGCCCAGCCGGGGGACAGGGAAATTACGAGCAGTACTTC | CASSPAGGQGNYEQYF | TRBJ2-7 | . | TRBV5-4 | TRBD1
TGTGCCAGCAGCATACTAGCGGGGGGGTTGGATGAGCAGTTCTTC | CASSILAGGLDEQFF | TRBJ2-1 | . | TRBV3-1/TRBV3-2 | TRBD2
TGTGCCAGCAGCTTAGCCTATTACAGGGAGGGCACGGAGAATTCACCCCTCCACTTT | CASSLAYYREGTENSPLHF | TRBJ1-6 | . | TRBV7-9 | .
TGTGCCAGCAGCTTTCTATCTAACTATGGCTACACCTTC | CASSFLSNYGYTF | TRBJ1-2 | . | TRBV13 | .
TGCAGTGCTCCCCGGGACAATGAGCAGTTCTTC | CSAPRDNEQFF | TRBJ2-1 | . | TRBV20-1 | .
TGCGCCAGCAGCTTTGGGACTAGCGTTGGGAACAATGAGCAGTTCTTC | CASSFGTSVGNNEQFF | TRBJ2-1 | . | TRBV5-1 | TRBD2
TGTGCCAGCAGCAAAGGTAGCGGACCCGCAACTAATGAAAAACTGTTTTTT | CASSKGSGPATNEKLFF | TRBJ1-4 | . | TRBV21-1 | .
TGTGCTAGTGGCGGCGGACTGAGCTCCTACAATGAGCAGTTCTTC | CASGGGLSSYNEQFF | TRBJ2-1 | . | TRBV12-5 | .
TGTGCCAGCAGCTTAGGGGTCAGCACTACATACGAGCAGTACTTC | CASSLGVSTTYEQYF | TRBJ2-7 | . | TRBV7-2 | .
TGTGCCAGTCATTACGGCGACTGGGGTCGGGAAAAACTGTTTTTT | CASHYGDWGREKLFF | TRBJ1-4 | . | TRBV19 | .
TGTGCCAGCTCACCTCCAGGGGCCGGGGAGCTGTTTTTT | CASSPPGAGELFF | TRBJ2-2 | once | TRBV18 | .
TGTGCCAGCAGTCAACTAGCGGGGGGCACAGATACGCAGTATTTT | CASSQLAGGTDTQYF | TRBJ2-3 | once | TRBV6-5 | TRBD2
TGCAGTGCTAGAGAAGGCTACGAGCAGTACTTC | CSAREGYEQYF | TRBJ2-7 | . | TRBV20-1 | .
TGCGCCAGCAGCCCAACCCAATACAATGAGCAGTTCTTC | CASSPTQYNEQFF | TRBJ2-1 | . | TRBV4-1 | .
TGTGCCAGTACCGGGACGGCCTATGGCTACACCTTC | CASTGTAYGYTF | TRBJ1-2 | . | TRBV19 | .
TGTGCCAGCACCGGAGTCACCCACATTCCTTACGAGCAGTACTTC | CASTGVTHIPYEQYF | TRBJ2-7 | . | TRBV6-5 | .
TGTGCCAGCAGCCCACCAACCCTACGGGCTTTCTTT | CASSPPTLRAFF | TRBJ1-1 | once | TRBV12-3/TRBV12-4 | .
TGCAACCCCAAGGCTTTGACAGGCGGTGGCAATGAGCAGTTCTTC | CNPKALTGGGNEQFF | TRBJ2-1 | . | TRBV3-1/TRBV3-2 | .
TGTGCCAGCAGCCTGAAGAGGGATTCTGAAGCTTTCTTT | CASSLKRDSEAFF | TRBJ1-1 | . | TRBV7-2 | .
TGTGCCACCAGAGCACGGGGGCTAGTCCAAGAGACCCAGTACTTC | CATRARGLVQETQYF | TRBJ2-5 | . | TRBV15 | .
TGTGCCAGCAGCTTAGTGGTGGAAGACAATGAGCAGTTCTTC | CASSLVVEDNEQFF | TRBJ2-1 | . | TRBV7-6 | .
TGTGCCAGTAGTATAGCGGCGGCTGGCTACACCTTC | CASSIAAAGYTF | TRBJ1-2 | . | TRBV19 | .
TGTGCCAGCAGGGGGGTAGGGGCGGTTTGGACTGAAGCTTTCTTT | CASRGVGAVWTEAFF | TRBJ1-1 | . | TRBV2 | .